A selection of T cell receptor beta chains follows, all from one sample in a study of blood T cell repertoires in COVID-19. Generated by immunoSEQ multiplex PCR, the TCRdb table keeps only in-frame clones and is missing some. This table holds 85,000 to 100,000 clones, roughly 89% found once. Sequencing was carried out using peripheral blood. The receptors were sampled from an older woman with COVID-19, enrolled during active disease. Each CDR3 is given with its conserved first and last residue. Size values are once, few and many counts, or a class for expanded clones, and some rows have none.

j_gene,abundance,v_gene,CDR3aa
TRBJ2-1,-,TRBV4-3,CASSPTGAGGSYNEQFF
TRBJ2-2,-,TRBV6-2/TRBV6-3,CASSRVDRDVGELFF
TRBJ1-5,-,TRBV15,CATSPPRGQPQHF
TRBJ1-2,-,TRBV7-2,CASSSGTVGHGYTF
TRBJ2-1,-,TRBV18,CASSPPTSGGTYNEQFF
TRBJ1-6,once,TRBV3-1/TRBV3-2,CASSIRDSYNSPLHF
TRBJ2-7,many,TRBV11-2,CASSLEVGRQYF
TRBJ1-3,few,TRBV6-5,CASSWDRVGNTIYF
TRBJ2-3,-,TRBV6-2/TRBV6-3,CASSYSSGGALGTDTQYF
TRBJ1-1,-,TRBV25-1,CASTRQGNTEAFF
TRBJ1-5,-,TRBV20-1,CSASSRGNQPQHF
TRBJ1-1,-,TRBV6-5,CASSYSRGLKAFF
TRBJ1-1,-,TRBV2,CASIHFGLDSEAFF
TRBJ1-4,once,TRBV3-1/TRBV3-2,CASSQGGGRGKLFF
TRBJ2-5,-,TRBV9,CASSVGMFAGGPQETQYF
TRBJ2-7,-,TRBV3-1/TRBV3-2,CASSQVWARGYEQYF
TRBJ1-6,-,TRBV3-1/TRBV3-2,CASSRTQGVPSPLHF
TRBJ2-1,-,TRBV7-8,CASATGDIHNEQFF
TRBJ2-5,-,TRBV6-2/TRBV6-3,CASSYPPDYQETQYF
TRBJ1-2,once,TRBV7-6,CASSLTWTGDRINYGYTF
TRBJ1-1,once,TRBV10-2,CASRLDSWRRTEAFF
TRBJ2-7,few,TRBV11-3,CASSPGLAGVPFYEQYF